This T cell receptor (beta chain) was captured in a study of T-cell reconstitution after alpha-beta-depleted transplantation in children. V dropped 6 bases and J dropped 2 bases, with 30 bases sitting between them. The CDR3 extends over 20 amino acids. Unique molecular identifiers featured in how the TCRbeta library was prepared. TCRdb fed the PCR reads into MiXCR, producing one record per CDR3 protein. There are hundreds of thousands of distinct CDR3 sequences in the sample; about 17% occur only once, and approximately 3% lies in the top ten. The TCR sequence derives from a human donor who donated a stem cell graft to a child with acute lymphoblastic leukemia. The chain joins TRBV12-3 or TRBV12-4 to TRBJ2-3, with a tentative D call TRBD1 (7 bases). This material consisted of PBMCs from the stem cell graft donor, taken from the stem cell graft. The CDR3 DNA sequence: TGTGCCAGCAGACCCGGTCGGGGAGAGGGGGCGAGCGGGTACACAGATACGCAGTATTTT. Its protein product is CASRPGRGEGASGYTDTQYF.